Following are 7 T cell receptor beta chains from one sample sequenced in a study of blood T cell repertoires in COVID-19. Profiled with immunoSEQ multiplex PCR; TCRdb holds only in-frame clones, not every one. Of 200,000 to 250,000 clones in the sample, roughly 82% are singletons; the top ten hold 9% to 15%. Sequencing was performed on peripheral blood. The receptor set was obtained from a man aged 80 or over with acute or convalescent COVID-19.

The chain links TRBV4-3 to TRBJ1-1; D is undetermined. The CDR3 runs to 15 residues. Germline values: CDR1 LGHNA, CDR2 YSLEER. The ends were cut back, 1 base at V and 1 base at J, with 10 bases in the middle. The CDR3 loop reads CASSQAPRGNTEAFF. The CDR3 region has the DNA TGCGCCAGCAGCCAAGCGCCCCGAGGGAACACTGAAGCTTTCTTT.

V usage is TRBV6-1 and J usage is TRBJ1-2; 10 bases are shared with TRBD1. The trim removed 3 bases at V and 4 bases at J, leaving 5 bases unmatched. This CDR3 has 15 amino acids. CDR1 is MNHNS and CDR2 is SASEGT in the germline V gene. This CDR3 is CASSESTGGFYGYTF. The CDR3, as DNA: TGTGCCAGCAGTGAGTCGACAGGGGGCTTCTATGGCTACACCTTC.

The chain couples TRBV6-5 to TRBJ1-2; 7 nucleotides line up with TRBD1. Losses at the gene ends were 0 bases for V and 4 bases for J; bases not matched to a gene: 8. CDR1 is MNHEY, CDR2 SVGAGI, per germline. CDR3 size: 16 residues. In DNA, the CDR3 is TGTGCCAGCAGTTACTCCGCGCAGGGGGAGGTCTATGGCTACACCTTC. Amino acids: CASSYSAQGEVYGYTF.

This clone appeared a few times. The rearrangement uses TRBV24-1 and TRBJ1-1; no clear D gene. CDR3 size: 13 residues. V shed 3 bases and J shed 4 bases, with 8 bases lying between them. Germline CDR1 is KGHDR and CDR2 is SFDVKD. This CDR3 reads CATSDDRGTEAFF. DNA for the CDR3: TGTGCCACCAGTGATGATAGAGGCACTGAAGCTTTCTTT.

The V call is TRBV6-6, the J call TRBJ1-2, with D unresolved. Trimming stripped 5 bases from V and 8 bases from J, with 12 bases between. This CDR3 has 12 residues. Per the germline V gene, CDR1 is MNHNY and CDR2 is SVGAGI (reference sequence). The CDR3 DNA reads TGTGCCAGCAGTCCCCTTGTTGGCGGCTACACCTTC. This translates into CASSPLVGGYTF.

V and J are TRBV10-3 and TRBJ2-7, with TRBD2 as a possible D gene (6 bases). CDR3 length: 15 amino acids. Trimming stripped 2 bases from V and 1 base from J, with 12 bases between. The germline CDR1 and CDR2 sequences are ENHRY and SYGVKD. The CDR3 reads CAISEGSSASYEQYF. The CDR3 nucleotides read TGTGCCATCAGTGAGGGGTCTAGCGCTTCCTACGAGCAGTACTTC.

The V call is TRBV5-8, the J call TRBJ2-4; perhaps TRBD1 as D (5 bases). The CDR3 consists of 17 residues. Germline loops: CDR1 SGHTS, CDR2 YDEGEE. Trimming stripped 4 bases from V and 3 bases from J, with 20 bases between. Written as DNA, the CDR3 is TGTGCCAGCAGCCCCACAGGTGGAGTGGAAATCAAAAACATTCAGTACTTC. Translated: CASSPTGGVEIKNIQYF.